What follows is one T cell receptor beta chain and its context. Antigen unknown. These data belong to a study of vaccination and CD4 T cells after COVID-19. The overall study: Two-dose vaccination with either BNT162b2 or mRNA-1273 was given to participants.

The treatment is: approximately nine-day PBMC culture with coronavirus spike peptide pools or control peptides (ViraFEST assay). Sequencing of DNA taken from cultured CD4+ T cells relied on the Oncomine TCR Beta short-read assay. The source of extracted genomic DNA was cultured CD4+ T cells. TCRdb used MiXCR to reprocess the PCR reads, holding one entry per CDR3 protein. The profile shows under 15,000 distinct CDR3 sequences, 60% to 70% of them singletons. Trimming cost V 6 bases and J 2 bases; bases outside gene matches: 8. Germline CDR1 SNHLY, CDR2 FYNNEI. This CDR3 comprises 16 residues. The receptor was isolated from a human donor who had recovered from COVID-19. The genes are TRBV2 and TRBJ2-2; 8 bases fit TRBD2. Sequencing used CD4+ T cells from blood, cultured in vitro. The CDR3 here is CASSPTSGLNTGELFF. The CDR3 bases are TGTGCCAGCAGCCCCACTAGCGGCCTAAACACCGGGGAGCTGTTTTTT.